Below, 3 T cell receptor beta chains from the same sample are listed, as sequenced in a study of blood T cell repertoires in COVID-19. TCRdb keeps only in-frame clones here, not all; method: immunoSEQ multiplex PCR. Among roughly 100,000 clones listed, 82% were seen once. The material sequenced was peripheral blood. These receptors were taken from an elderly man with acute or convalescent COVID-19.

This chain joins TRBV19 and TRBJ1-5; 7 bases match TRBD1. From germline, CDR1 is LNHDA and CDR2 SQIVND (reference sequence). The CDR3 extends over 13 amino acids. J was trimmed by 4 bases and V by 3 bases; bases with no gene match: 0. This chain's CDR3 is CASSMDRNQPQHF. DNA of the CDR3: TGTGCCAGTAGTATGGACAGGAATCAGCCCCAGCATTTT.

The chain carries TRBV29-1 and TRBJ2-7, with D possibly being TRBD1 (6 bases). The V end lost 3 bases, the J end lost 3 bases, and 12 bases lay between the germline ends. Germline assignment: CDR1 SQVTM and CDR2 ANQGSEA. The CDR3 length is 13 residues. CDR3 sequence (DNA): TGCAGCGTTGAGGGGGTAGGGGGCTACGAGCAGTACTTC. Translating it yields CSVEGVGGYEQYF.

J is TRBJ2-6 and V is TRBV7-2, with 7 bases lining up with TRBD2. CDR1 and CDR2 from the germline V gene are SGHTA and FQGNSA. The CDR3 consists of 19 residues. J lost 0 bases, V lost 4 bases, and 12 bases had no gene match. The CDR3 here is CASSSPPGRGLSGANVLTF. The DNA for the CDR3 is TGTGCCAGCAGCTCCCCCCCGGGGAGGGGTCTCTCTGGGGCCAACGTCCTGACTTTC. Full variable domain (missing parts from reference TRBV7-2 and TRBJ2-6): GAGVSQSPSNKVTEKGKDVELRCDPISGHTALYWYRQSLGQGLEFLIYFQGNSAPDKSGLPSDRFSAERTGGSVSTLTIQRTQQEDSAVYLCASSSPPGRGLSGANVLTFGAGSRLTVL.